These T cell receptor beta chains were read from a single sample in a study of response to subunit inactivated influenza vaccine. TCRdb fed the RT-PCR reads into MiXCR, producing one record per CDR3 protein. The repertoire consists of over 750,000 distinct CDR3 sequences, with over 20% occurring once and the leading ten covering about 10%. The sequences come from PBMCs from blood, collected more than 4 days after vaccination. Receptors originate from a man aged 50 or older who received an inactivated influenza vaccine. The CDR3 runs from the conserved cysteine through the conserved F or W. Fields, in order: V gene, D gene, J gene, clone size, CDR3 protein, CDR3 DNA. A D gene is named only where the DNA matches it firmly. Clone size appears in some rows only: once, few, many, or a class for an expanded clone.

TRBV6-2/TRBV6-3	TRBD1	TRBJ1-1	NA	CASRTGQGAYEAFF	TGTGCCAGCAGAACGGGACAGGGGGCGTATGAAGCTTTCTTT
TRBV20-1	TRBD2	TRBJ2-3	NA	CSASSWATSGRLPDTQYF	TGCAGTGCTAGCTCATGGGCCACTAGCGGGAGACTACCAGATACGCAGTATTTT
TRBV5-6	NA	TRBJ1-1	NA	CASSFSDIGGGTEAFF	TGTGCCAGCAGCTTTTCGGATATAGGAGGCGGAACTGAAGCTTTCTTT
TRBV4-1	NA	TRBJ2-2	NA	CASSPRVPTGELFF	TGCGCCAGCAGCCCCCGGGTTCCCACCGGGGAGCTGTTTTTT
TRBV12-3/TRBV12-4	NA	TRBJ2-5	few	CASSPSGGFGETQYF	TGTGCCAGCAGCCCCAGTGGGGGATTCGGGGAGACCCAGTACTTC
TRBV19	NA	TRBJ1-2	NA	CATRGTAGTANYGYTF	TGTGCCACGCGGGGGACGGCGGGAACCGCTAACTATGGCTACACCTTC
TRBV20-1	TRBD1	TRBJ2-7	NA	CSADGDREGEQYF	TGCAGTGCCGACGGGGACAGGGAGGGCGAGCAGTACTTC
TRBV29-1	NA	TRBJ2-1	NA	CSVEGTGYYNEQFF	TGCAGCGTTGAAGGGACGGGGTACTACAATGAGCAGTTCTTC
TRBV6-1	NA	TRBJ1-5	NA	CASKEQRSDQPQHF	TGTGCCAGCAAAGAACAGAGGTCAGATCAGCCCCAGCATTTT
TRBV11-2	NA	TRBJ2-7	few	CASSLEARGGYEQYF	TGTGCCAGCAGCTTAGAAGCAAGGGGGGGCTACGAGCAGTACTTC
TRBV15	TRBD1	TRBJ2-2	few	CATSRTGGANTGELFF	TGTGCCACCAGCAGAACAGGGGGCGCGAACACCGGGGAGCTGTTTTTT
TRBV20-1	TRBD2	TRBJ2-1	NA	CSARDPSGGRGEQFF	TGCAGTGCTAGAGACCCTAGCGGGGGGCGGGGTGAGCAGTTCTTC
TRBV6-1	TRBD1	TRBJ2-1	NA	CASSGRDRGGNEQFF	TGTGCCAGCAGTGGCCGGGACAGGGGAGGGAATGAGCAGTTCTTC
TRBV9	TRBD1	TRBJ1-2	few	CASRANRGNYGYTF	TGTGCCAGCAGGGCCAACAGGGGTAACTATGGCTACACCTTC
TRBV4-1	NA	TRBJ1-1	few	CASSQEPNLNTEAFF	TGCGCCAGCAGCCAAGAACCCAACTTGAACACTGAAGCTTTCTTT
TRBV6-5	NA	TRBJ2-6	few	CASSYSNTGANVLTF	TGTGCCAGCAGTTACTCGAACACTGGGGCCAACGTCCTGACTTTC
TRBV7-6	NA	TRBJ2-1	once	CASSRRAAPDNEQFF	TGTGCCAGCAGCCGGCGGGCGGCCCCCGACAATGAGCAGTTCTTC
TRBV18	NA	TRBJ2-7	NA	CASSPPEQASYEQYF	TGTGCCAGCTCACCACCGGAACAGGCCTCCTACGAGCAGTACTTC
TRBV5-1	NA	TRBJ1-1	NA	CASSLIVNTEAFF	TGCGCCAGCAGCTTGATAGTGAACACTGAAGCTTTCTTT
TRBV4-3	NA	TRBJ2-7	NA	CASSQRTEAAYEQYF	TGCGCCAGCAGCCAGCGGACTGAGGCAGCCTACGAGCAGTACTTC
TRBV11-2	TRBD2	TRBJ2-4	few	CASSLTPSGSYAIQYF	TGTGCCAGCAGCTTAACGCCTAGCGGGAGTTATGCTATTCAGTACTTC
TRBV24-1	NA	TRBJ2-1	few	CATSDARYNEQFF	TGTGCCACCAGTGACGCGCGGTACAATGAGCAGTTCTTC
TRBV20-1	TRBD1	TRBJ2-7	few	CSAPGDSSYEQYF	TGCAGTGCCCCCGGGGACAGCTCCTACGAGCAGTACTTC
TRBV6-1	NA	TRBJ1-1	NA	CASSPRDSTEAFF	TGTGCCAGCAGCCCCCGCGACAGCACTGAAGCTTTCTTT
TRBV28	TRBD2	TRBJ2-1	few	CASSSQRESYNEQFF	TGTGCCAGCAGTTCCCAGCGGGAGTCGTACAATGAGCAGTTCTTC
TRBV20-1	TRBD1	TRBJ2-6	NA	CSARNGDRGFSGANVLTF	TGCAGTGCTAGGAATGGGGACAGGGGATTCTCTGGGGCCAACGTCCTGACTTTC
TRBV4-2	NA	TRBJ2-5	NA	CASSQLHSGSQETQYF	TGTGCCAGCAGCCAACTCCATTCCGGATCCCAAGAGACCCAGTACTTC